Below, 22 T cell receptor beta chains from the same sample are listed, as sequenced in a study of blood T cell repertoires in COVID-19. Generated by immunoSEQ multiplex PCR, the TCRdb table keeps only in-frame clones and is missing some. The sample includes 130,000 or so clones, 75% to 90% of them seen just once. The sequenced sample was PBMCs or T cells enriched from blood (not recorded which). The receptors derive from a man aged 25-45 years who had recovered from COVID-19.

The V call is TRBV6-1, the J call TRBJ1-6, with D unresolved. V was clipped by 3 bases and J by 0 bases, with 6 bases between them. The CDR3 totals 15 residues. Germline loops: CDR1 MNHNS, CDR2 SASEGT. DNA of the CDR3: TGTGCCAGCAGTGACGGGAACTCCTATAATTCACCCCTCCACTTT. As protein: CASSDGNSYNSPLHF.

The chain employs TRBV5-6 and TRBJ2-1, with 7 bases matching TRBD1. The CDR3 totals 14 residues. V gave up 4 bases and J gave up 7 bases; unmatched junction bases: 8. Germline V gene data show CDR1 as SGHDT and CDR2 as YYEEEE. CDR3 nucleotide sequence: TGTGCCAGCAGCCAACTGACAGGGATTAATGAGCAGTTCTTC. Protein sequence: CASSQLTGINEQFF. The full variable domain, in which reference TRBV5-6 and TRBJ2-1 provide the parts outside the CDR3, is DAGVTQSPTHLIKTRGQQVTLRCSPKSGHDTVSWYQQALGQGPQFIFQYYEEEERQRGNFPDRFSGHQFPNYSSELNVNALLLGDSALYLCASSQLTGINEQFFGPGTRLTVL.

A single count supports this clone. The chain uses TRBV4-1 and TRBJ2-3, with a possible D match to TRBD1 (6 bases). The V end was cut by 1 base, the J end by 0 bases, with 8 bases between. The CDR3 loop spans 15 amino acids. Germline assignment: CDR1 MGHRA and CDR2 YSYEKL. CDR3 sequence: CASSQGDMSTDTQYF. The CDR3 coding sequence is TGCGCCAGCAGCCAAGGGGACATGAGCACAGATACGCAGTATTTT.

V is TRBV6-6 and J is TRBJ2-7, with 7 bases fitting TRBD1. V was clipped by 4 bases and J by 0 bases; unmatched bases: 3. The V gene's germline CDR1 is MNHNY and CDR2 SVGAGI (reference sequence). This CDR3 contains 14 residues. The CDR3 nucleotides are TGTGCCAGCAGTTCCCGGGACAGCTCCTACGAGCAGTACGTC. Protein sequence: CASSSRDSSYEQYV.

This chain links TRBV18 with TRBJ2-2; D perhaps matches TRBD2 (6 bases). The germline CDR1 and CDR2 sequences are KGHSH and LQKENI. The CDR3 covers 15 residues. Deletions cut 6 bases from V and 1 base from J, with 12 bases between. CDR3: CASSATGENTGELFF. CDR3 DNA sequence: TGTGCCAGCTCGGCCACGGGGGAGAACACCGGGGAGCTGTTTTTT.

The genes are TRBV18 and TRBJ1-1; possibly TRBD1 for D (6 bases). The CDR3 length is 16 residues. Germline-derived CDR1 and CDR2 are KGHSH and LQKENI. V lost 3 bases to trimming and J lost 0 bases, with 14 bases between them. The CDR3 DNA reads TGTGCCAGCTCACCTCAAAGCGACAGGATGAACACTGAAGCTTTCTTT. Protein product: CASSPQSDRMNTEAFF.

This clone was recorded once. This chain uses TRBV15 with TRBJ2-7, with 7 bases fitting TRBD2. The CDR3 sequence is 18 residues long. Per germline, CDR1 LNHNV and CDR2 YYDKDF (reference sequence). Trimming at V came to 4 bases and at J to 1 base, leaving 16 bases not matched to a gene. The CDR3 loop is CATSTVGAGVIKSYEQYF. DNA for the CDR3: TGTGCCACCAGCACCGTCGGCGCGGGAGTGATAAAGTCCTACGAGCAGTACTTC.

This chain joins TRBV5-1 and TRBJ2-3, with D perhaps matching TRBD1 (6 bases). Germline-derived CDR1 and CDR2 are SGHRS and YFSETQ. Trimming removed 4 bases from V and 0 bases from J, with 12 bases in between. This CDR3 has 15 amino acids. The CDR3 DNA reads TGCGCCAGCAGCCTCGGACAGTTTAGCACAGATACGCAGTATTTT. This encodes CASSLGQFSTDTQYF.

V gene TRBV7-2 combines with J gene TRBJ1-2; D call uncertain. The germline V gene has CDR1 SGHTA and CDR2 FQGNSA. V was trimmed by 6 bases and J by 2 bases, leaving 16 bases between them. This CDR3 region has 15 residues. DNA for the CDR3: TGTGCCAGCAGTAAGGCGGGAGGGCGGAACTATGGCTACACCTTC. Protein: CASSKAGGRNYGYTF.

The chain has TRBV9 and TRBJ1-1, with unresolved D. V was clipped by 3 bases and J by 0 bases, with 12 bases between them. Germline V lookup: CDR1 SGDLS, CDR2 YYNGEE. The length of the CDR3 is 15 residues. This chain's CDR3 is CASSAGAEMNTEAFF. The DNA of the CDR3 is TGTGCCAGCAGCGCCGGAGCAGAGATGAACACTGAAGCTTTCTTT.

A few counts support this clone. The V call is TRBV2, the J call TRBJ2-1, with a tentative D call TRBD2 (6 bases). CDR1 is SNHLY and CDR2 is FYNNEI in the germline V gene. The V end lost 6 bases, the J end lost 6 bases, and 12 bases lay between the germline ends. The CDR3 consists of 13 residues. CDR3 amino acids: CASRTGTPNEQFF. The CDR3 region has the DNA TGTGCCAGCAGGACCGGGACTCCCAATGAGCAGTTCTTC. Complete variable domain (other parts from reference TRBV2 and TRBJ2-1): EPEVTQTPSHQVTQMGQEVILRCVPISNHLYFYWYRQILGQKVEFLVSFYNNEISEKSEIFDDQFSVERPDGSNFTLKIRSTKLEDSAMYFCASRTGTPNEQFFGPGTRLTVL.

The rearrangement joins TRBV5-1 to TRBJ1-6, with unresolved D. The V end lost 1 base, the J end lost 5 bases, and 16 bases lay between the germline ends. Germline CDR1 reads SGHRS; CDR2 reads YFSETQ. The length of the CDR3 is 17 residues. This CDR3 is CASSLRLGGSDNSPLHF. As DNA, the CDR3 is TGCGCCAGCAGCTTGAGGCTAGGTGGGAGCGATAATTCACCCCTCCACTTT.

The chain has TRBV6-1 and TRBJ1-6; unclear D gene. Trimming left V 3 bases short and J 0 bases short, with 9 bases between. The CDR3 loop spans 16 amino acids. Per the germline V gene, CDR1 is MNHNS and CDR2 is SASEGT. In nucleotides, the CDR3 is TGTGCCAGCAGTGAGGAGGGCTACTCCTATAATTCACCCCTCCACTTT. This gives the protein CASSEEGYSYNSPLHF.

The CDR3 DNA follows: TGTGCCAGCAGAACCGACGGAGGTCCCGGGGAGCTGTTTTTT. It encodes CASRTDGGPGELFF. This chain joins TRBV6-5 and TRBJ2-2; a possible D gene is TRBD2 (5 bases). The CDR3 has 14 amino acids. Between the trimmed V and J ends, which lost 6 bases and 6 bases, there was a span of 14 bases. The germline V gene encodes CDR1 MNHEY and CDR2 SVGAGI.

CDR3 amino acids: CASSYSTVQPQHF. Written as DNA, the CDR3 is TGTGCCAGCAGTTACTCGACAGTTCAGCCCCAGCATTTT. J is TRBJ1-5 and V is TRBV6-2 or TRBV6-3, with D possibly TRBD1 on 5 matching bases. Per the germline V gene, CDR1 is MNHEY and CDR2 is SVGEGT. The germline V and J ends were trimmed by 0 bases and 6 bases, with 6 bases remaining between them. The CDR3 sequence is 13 residues long.

The gene calls are TRBV28 and TRBJ1-1, with D perhaps matching TRBD1 (5 bases). The V gene's germline CDR1 is MDHEN and CDR2 SYDVKM. V was clipped by 6 bases and J by 1 base, with 9 bases between them. The length of the CDR3 is 13 residues. The CDR3 sequence is CASRPTGNTEAFF. The CDR3 DNA is TGTGCCAGCAGACCAACAGGGAACACTGAAGCTTTCTTT.

Here the CDR3 reads CASSSGGTGPQETQYF. The CDR3 DNA reads as TGTGCCAGCAGCTCCGGCGGGACAGGGCCCCAAGAGACCCAGTACTTC. The chain uses TRBV5-5 and TRBJ2-5, with 9 bases aligning to TRBD1. The germline CDR1 and CDR2 sequences are SGHKS and YYEKEE (reference sequence). J lost 1 base, V lost 3 bases, and 7 bases had no gene match. The CDR3 length is 16 residues.

The chain joins TRBV20-1 to TRBJ1-2; 8 bases are a match to TRBD1. CDR1 and CDR2 from the germline V gene are DFQATT and SNEGSKA (reference sequence). Trimming cost V 3 bases and J 3 bases; bases outside gene matches: 6. The CDR3 runs to 14 residues. CDR3 bases: TGCAGTGCTAGTTCTGCAGGGGGCGACTATGGCTACACCTTC. It codes for CSASSAGGDYGYTF.

The J gene is TRBJ1-5, the V gene TRBV12-3 or TRBV12-4, with D possibly TRBD1 on 5 matching bases. V was trimmed by 3 bases and J by 5 bases, leaving 8 bases between them. The CDR3 spans 13 residues. CDR3 DNA: TGTGCCAGCAGTTTTACACAGGATCAGCCCCAGCATTTT. Its translation: CASSFTQDQPQHF.

V gene TRBV9 combines with J gene TRBJ1-2, with TRBD1 matching 8 bases. Germline CDR1 and CDR2: SGDLS and YYNGEE. The V segment lost 4 bases and the J segment 6 bases; nucleotides outside the gene matches: 23. This CDR3 is 19 amino acids long. In DNA form, the CDR3 reads TGTGCCAGCAGCCCCCACGGGACAGGAACCGATATCCTAGGGAATGGCTACACCTTC. Residues: CASSPHGTGTDILGNGYTF.

The chain links TRBV4-1 to TRBJ1-5, with 9 bases lining up with TRBD1. CDR3 length equals 18 residues. The V segment lost 0 bases and the J segment 6 bases; nucleotides outside the gene matches: 12. Per germline, CDR1 MGHRA and CDR2 YSYEKL. CDR3 DNA sequence: TGCGCCAGCAGCCAAGAGGAAGGGACAGGGATTATGGTTCAGCCCCAGCATTTT. Protein product: CASSQEEGTGIMVQPQHF.

The CDR3 DNA reads as TGTGCCATCAAAGAACCGGGCTACGAGCAGTACTTC. It is translated as CAIKEPGYEQYF. This chain uses TRBV10-3 with TRBJ2-7; D call uncertain. The CDR3 has 12 amino acids. V was pared by 7 bases and J by 3 bases, with 10 bases between. Germline values: CDR1 ENHRY, CDR2 SYGVKD.